These 17 T cell receptor beta chains came from one sample sequenced in a study of blood T cell repertoires in COVID-19. Repertoires were generated with immunoSEQ multiplex PCR, while TCRdb's copy carries only in-frame clones and drops some. This sample has 450,000 or so clones; about 90% occur once, and the top ten carry approximately 0.65%. The source material was PBMCs or T cells enriched from blood (not recorded which). The receptors were sampled from a man younger than 30 who had recovered from COVID-19.

The V gene is TRBV7-3, the J gene TRBJ1-1, with D tentatively TRBD1 (5 bases). Trimming left V 4 bases short and J 3 bases short, with 9 bases between. CDR1 is SGHTA and CDR2 is FQGTGA in the germline V gene. CDR3 size: 13 residues. The CDR3 spells CASSYARDTEAFF. The CDR3, as DNA: TGTGCCAGCAGCTACGCCAGGGACACTGAAGCTTTCTTT.

This chain links TRBV5-4 with TRBJ2-1, with 7 positions matching TRBD2. Germline CDR1 reads SGHNT; CDR2 reads YYREEE (reference sequence). The CDR3 runs to 15 residues. V shed 1 base, J shed 4 bases, and the junction held 5 bases outside the gene matches. In nucleotides, the CDR3 is TGTGCCAGCAGCTTGCAGCTAGCGGCGTACAATGAGCAGTTCTTC. Protein product: CASSLQLAAYNEQFF.

This rearrangement joins TRBV15 to TRBJ2-7, with 7 bases that match TRBD1. Germline V gives CDR1 LNHNV, CDR2 YYDKDF (reference sequence). The CDR3 is 15 amino acids. The ends lost 5 bases at V and 2 bases at J; junction bases unmatched: 9. CDR3 bases: TGTGCCACCAGCTCGTCAAGGGGGCGCCCCTACGAGCAGTACTTC. Translation: CATSSSRGRPYEQYF.

The chain has TRBV9 and TRBJ2-7; weak D call: TRBD2 (5 bases). Germline-derived CDR1 and CDR2 are SGDLS and YYNGEE. The CDR3 runs 13 residues. Trimming removed 0 bases from V and 3 bases from J, with 7 bases in between. CDR3 DNA sequence: TGTGCCAGCAGCGTAGACGGGATCTACGAGCAGTACTTC. It specifies CASSVDGIYEQYF. The full variable domain, with the rest looked up from reference TRBV9 and TRBJ2-7, is DSGVTQTPKHLITATGQRVTLRCSPRSGDLSVYWYQQSLDQGLQFLIQYYNGEERAKGNILERFSAQQFPDLHSELNLSSLELGDSALYFCASSVDGIYEQYFGPGTRLTVT.

The chain joins TRBV4-1 to TRBJ2-2; TRBD2 aligns across 9 bases. The length of the CDR3 is 19 residues. The J segment lost 4 bases and the V segment lost 3 bases, leaving 15 bases of the junction unmatched. Germline lookup yields CDR1 MGHRA and CDR2 YSYEKL. The CDR3 sequence is CASSHIFQERGVSTGELFF. The CDR3 DNA is TGCGCCAGCAGCCATATCTTCCAGGAGCGGGGGGTCTCCACCGGGGAGCTGTTTTTT.

The CDR3 sequence is CASSAGSQHTIYF. CDR3 DNA: TGTGCCAGCAGTGCAGGGTCACAGCACACCATATATTTT. The chain carries TRBV9 and TRBJ1-3, with a tentative D call TRBD1 (5 bases). The CDR3 is 13 residues long. Germline V CDR1 and CDR2: SGDLS, YYNGEE. The V end lost 5 bases, the J end lost 8 bases, and 14 bases lay between the germline ends. The entire variable domain, with the rest obtained from reference TRBV9 and TRBJ1-3, is as follows: DSGVTQTPKHLITATGQRVTLRCSPRSGDLSVYWYQQSLDQGLQFLIQYYNGEERAKGNILERFSAQQFPDLHSELNLSSLELGDSALYFCASSAGSQHTIYFGEGSWLTVV.

The chain recombines TRBV28 with TRBJ1-5; 10 positions agree with TRBD1. The germline CDR1 and CDR2 sequences are MDHEN and SYDVKM. The CDR3 runs 17 residues. After removal of 6 bases from V and 2 bases from J, the junction contained 10 bases not matched to a gene. CDR3 in amino acids: CASSPTGGDYGNQPQHF. CDR3 DNA sequence: TGTGCCAGCAGCCCGACAGGGGGCGACTATGGCAATCAGCCCCAGCATTTT.

The CDR3, as DNA: TGCGCCAGCCGTCAAGCGGGGGAATACAATGAGCAGTTCTTC. Protein sequence: CASRQAGEYNEQFF. The rearrangement joins TRBV5-1 to TRBJ2-1, with 8 bases matching TRBD2. CDR1 SGHRS and CDR2 YFSETQ come from the germline V gene. The CDR3 has 14 amino acids. V lost 7 bases and J lost 4; bases outside the gene matches: 7. Looking up the rest from reference TRBV5-1 and TRBJ2-1 gives the full variable domain: KAGVTQTPRYLIKTRGQQVTLSCSPISGHRSVSWYQQTPGQGLQFLFEYFSETQRNKGNFPGRFSGRQFSNSRSEMNVSTLELGDSALYLCASRQAGEYNEQFFGPGTRLTVL.

This clone was detected once. The V gene is TRBV28, the J gene TRBJ1-5; D not resolved. V shed 6 bases and J shed 11 bases, with 14 bases lying between them. CDR1 and CDR2 (germline): MDHEN, SYDVKM. The CDR3 extends over 12 amino acids. The CDR3 bases are TGTGCCAGCAGCTATGGGCATGGCGCCCAGCATTTT. Protein sequence: CASSYGHGAQHF.

The chain is built from TRBV5-1 and TRBJ2-2; TRBD1 matches 7 bases. CDR1 is SGHRS and CDR2 is YFSETQ in the germline V gene. The CDR3 is 15 amino acids. Trimming at V came to 3 bases and at J to 5 bases, leaving 7 bases not matched to a gene. CDR3: CASSSTTGMTGELFF. The CDR3 region has the DNA TGCGCCAGCAGCTCAACGACAGGGATGACCGGGGAGCTGTTTTTT.

The J gene is TRBJ2-5, the V gene TRBV9, with unresolved D. Trimming stripped 4 bases from V and 2 bases from J, with 12 bases between. The V gene's germline CDR1 is SGDLS and CDR2 YYNGEE. CDR3 size: 14 residues. Written as DNA, the CDR3 is TGTGCCAGCAGCCTAGGCGGTAGTCAAGAGACCCAGTACTTC. Protein product: CASSLGGSQETQYF.

This clone was counted once. V gene TRBV19 combines with J gene TRBJ1-2; TRBD1 matches 7 bases. The V and J ends lost 2 bases and 5 bases, in that order; junction bases with no gene match: 11. The CDR3 runs 16 residues. The germline gives CDR1 LNHDA, CDR2 SQIVND (reference sequence). The CDR3 is CASSIPLDRHSYGYTF. The DNA of the CDR3 is TGTGCCAGTAGTATACCACTGGACAGGCACTCGTATGGCTACACCTTC. Full variable domain (remainder filled in from reference TRBV19 and TRBJ1-2): DGGITQSPKYLFRKEGQNVTLSCEQNLNHDAMYWYRQDPGQGLRLIYYSQIVNDFQKGDIAEGYSVSREKKESFPLTVTSAQKNPTAFYLCASSIPLDRHSYGYTFGSGTRLTVV.

The gene calls are TRBV5-1 and TRBJ1-2; 7 nucleotides align to TRBD1. With V trimmed by 0 bases and J by 4 bases, 15 bases remained unmatched. This CDR3 spans 18 amino acids. CDR1 is SGHRS and CDR2 is YFSETQ in the germline V gene. CDR3 DNA: TGCGCCAGCAGCTTGGCCGGGGTCGACAGGGCTGGGGGCTATGGCTACACCTTC. Protein product: CASSLAGVDRAGGYGYTF.

Details on this clone: Other DNA sequences in this sample translate to the same CDR3. The CDR3 region is CASSLRGGVGYTF. The CDR3 bases are TGTGCCAGCAGCCTACGGGGGGGCGTTGGCTACACCTTC. The rearrangement uses TRBV28 and TRBJ1-2; a possible D gene is TRBD1 (6 bases). V lost 6 bases and J lost 7, with 15 bases in between. The V gene's germline CDR1 is MDHEN and CDR2 SYDVKM. The CDR3 runs to 13 residues.

The rearrangement joins TRBV2 to TRBJ1-4; TRBD1 aligns across 7 bases. This CDR3 spans 16 amino acids. The J segment lost 5 bases and the V segment lost 1 base, leaving 7 bases of the junction unmatched. Germline assignment: CDR1 SNHLY and CDR2 FYNNEI. The CDR3 here is CASSEVMTGKNEKLFF. CDR3 in DNA: TGTGCCAGCAGTGAAGTGATGACAGGGAAGAATGAAAAACTGTTTTTT.

The V gene is TRBV16, the J gene TRBJ2-2, with D hard to call. Germline CDR1 KGHSY, CDR2 FQNENV. V was clipped by 2 bases and J by 7 bases, with 8 bases between them. The length of the CDR3 is 13 residues. The CDR3 region has the DNA TGTGCCAGCAGCCAAGCACGCGTCGGGGAGCTGTTTTTT. Residues: CASSQARVGELFF.

This clone was seen only a few times. The rearrangement uses TRBV7-9 and TRBJ1-4; D is uncertain. CDR3 length: 15 residues. The V and J ends lost 1 base and 7 bases respectively, with 13 bases between them. From germline, CDR1 is SEHNR and CDR2 FQNEAQ (reference sequence). As DNA, the CDR3 is TGTGCCAGCAGCTTAGATCTTTCGGGGAGTGAAAAACTGTTTTTT. The encoded protein is CASSLDLSGSEKLFF.